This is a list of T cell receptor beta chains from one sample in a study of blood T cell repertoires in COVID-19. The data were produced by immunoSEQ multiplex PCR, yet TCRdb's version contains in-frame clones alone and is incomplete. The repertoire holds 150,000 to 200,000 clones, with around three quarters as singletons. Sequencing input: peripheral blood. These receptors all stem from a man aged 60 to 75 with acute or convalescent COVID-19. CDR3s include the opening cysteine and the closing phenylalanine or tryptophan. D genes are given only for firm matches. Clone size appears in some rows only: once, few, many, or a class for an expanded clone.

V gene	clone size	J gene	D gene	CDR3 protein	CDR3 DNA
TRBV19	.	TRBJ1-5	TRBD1	CASRASGTGKSNQPQHF	TGTGCCAGTAGGGCATCCGGGACAGGGAAAAGCAATCAGCCCCAGCATTTT
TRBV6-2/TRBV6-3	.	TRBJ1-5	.	CASSYSNKGRINQPQHF	TGTGCCAGCAGTTACTCGAATAAGGGGCGCATCAATCAGCCCCAGCATTTT
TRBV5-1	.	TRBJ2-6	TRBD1	CASSSSGQPLLSGANVLTF	TGCGCCAGCAGCTCATCGGGACAGCCTTTACTCTCTGGGGCCAACGTCCTGACTTTC
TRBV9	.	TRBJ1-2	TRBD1	CASSRTTGTIGYGYTF	TGTGCCAGCAGCCGAACGACAGGGACGATTGGCTATGGCTACACCTTC
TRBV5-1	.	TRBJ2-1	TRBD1	CASSTGQGADEQFF	TGCGCCAGCAGCACAGGACAGGGGGCGGATGAGCAGTTCTTC
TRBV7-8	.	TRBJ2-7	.	CASSSIRQNPYEQYF	TGTGCCAGCAGCTCAATCCGACAGAACCCCTACGAGCAGTACTTC
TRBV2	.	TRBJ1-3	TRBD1	CASTLGTGGGNTIYF	TGTGCCAGCACCCTGGGGACAGGGGGAGGAAACACCATATATTTT
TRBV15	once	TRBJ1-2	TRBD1	CATSRDGTGGGYTF	TGTGCCACCAGCAGAGACGGAACAGGGGGTGGCTACACCTTC
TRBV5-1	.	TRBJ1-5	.	CASSLNTGNNQPQHF	TGCGCCAGCAGCTTAAATACAGGGAACAATCAGCCCCAGCATTTT
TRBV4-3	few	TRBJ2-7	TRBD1	CASSPTRQGDYEQYF	TGCGCCAGCAGCCCTACCCGACAGGGGGACTACGAGCAGTACTTC
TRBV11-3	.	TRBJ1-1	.	CASSLTRGTEAFF	TGTGCCAGCAGCTTAACCCGGGGGACTGAAGCTTTCTTT
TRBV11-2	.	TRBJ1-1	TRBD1	CASRGTGGETEAFF	TGTGCCAGCAGGGGGACAGGGGGCGAAACTGAAGCTTTCTTT
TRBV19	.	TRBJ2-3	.	CASSIAKGDTQYF	TGTGCCAGTAGTATAGCGAAGGGGGATACGCAGTATTTT
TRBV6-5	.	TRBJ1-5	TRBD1	CAAQLRDRGVQPQHF	TGTGCCGCCCAACTCCGGGACAGGGGGGTACAGCCCCAGCATTTT
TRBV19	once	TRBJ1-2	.	CASSIGSNYGYTF	TGTGCCAGTAGTATTGGCTCCAACTATGGCTACACCTTC
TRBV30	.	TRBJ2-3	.	CASTRGSTDTQYF	TGTGCCTCCACCAGGGGTAGCACAGATACGCAGTATTTT
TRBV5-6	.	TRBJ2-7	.	CASSLGGDEQYF	TGTGCCAGCAGCTTGGGGGGGGACGAGCAGTACTTC
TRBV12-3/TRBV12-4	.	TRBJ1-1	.	CASSLDKKAFF	TGTGCCAGCAGCCTGGACAAGAAAGCTTTCTTT
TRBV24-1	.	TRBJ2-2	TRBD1	CATSDPGTGGTGELFF	TGTGCCACCAGTGACCCGGGGACAGGGGGTACCGGGGAGCTGTTTTTT
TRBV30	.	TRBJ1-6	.	CAWRQRGDNSPLHF	TGTGCCTGGAGACAACGAGGAGATAATTCACCCCTCCACTTT
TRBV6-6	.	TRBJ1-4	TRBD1	CASRTGQGGNEKLFF	TGTGCCAGCAGGACCGGACAGGGAGGTAATGAAAAACTGTTTTTT
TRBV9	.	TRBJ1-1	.	CASSLAGYTEAFF	TGTGCCAGCAGCTTGGCGGGGTACACTGAAGCTTTCTTT
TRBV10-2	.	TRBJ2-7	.	CASSEGRVYEQYF	TGCGCCAGCAGTGAAGGTCGGGTCTACGAGCAGTACTTC
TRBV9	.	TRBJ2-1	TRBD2	CASSVGGSGGAGNEQFF	TGTGCCAGCAGCGTAGGAGGTAGCGGGGGGGCCGGCAATGAGCAGTTCTTC
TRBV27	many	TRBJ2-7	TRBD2	CASSFSGEKPYEQYF	TGTGCCAGCAGTTTTAGCGGGGAGAAGCCCTACGAGCAGTACTTC
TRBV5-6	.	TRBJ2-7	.	CASSFRVFAYEQYF	TGTGCCAGCAGCTTTCGCGTTTTCGCTTACGAGCAGTACTTC
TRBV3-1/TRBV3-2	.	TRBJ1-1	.	CASSQVDNFEAFF	TGTGCCAGCAGCCAAGTAGACAATTTTGAAGCTTTCTTT
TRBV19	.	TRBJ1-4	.	CASSTRGSSNEKLFF	TGTGCCAGTAGTACTAGGGGGAGTTCGAATGAAAAACTGTTTTTT
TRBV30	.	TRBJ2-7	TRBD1	CAGGTGKYEQYF	TGTGCCGGCGGGACAGGGAAATACGAGCAGTACTTC
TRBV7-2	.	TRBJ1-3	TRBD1	CASSLGGTGAGNTIYF	TGTGCCAGCAGCTTAGGCGGGACAGGAGCTGGAAACACCATATATTTT
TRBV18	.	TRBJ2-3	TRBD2	CASSPPSGGIPDTQYF	TGTGCCAGCTCACCACCTAGCGGGGGGATTCCAGATACGCAGTATTTT
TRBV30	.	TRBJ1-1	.	CAWSVLGNRAGNTEAFF	TGTGCCTGGAGTGTACTCGGGAACAGGGCGGGGAACACTGAAGCTTTCTTT
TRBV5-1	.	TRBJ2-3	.	CASSLKDTQYF	TGCGCCAGCAGCCTTAAAGATACGCAGTATTTT
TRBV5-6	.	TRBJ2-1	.	CASSFQPRGGSSYNEQFF	TGTGCCAGCAGCTTTCAGCCGAGGGGGGGAAGCTCCTACAATGAGCAGTTCTTC
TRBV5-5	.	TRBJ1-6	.	CASSLDWSSYNSPLHF	TGTGCCAGCAGCTTGGATTGGAGCTCCTATAATTCACCCCTCCACTTT
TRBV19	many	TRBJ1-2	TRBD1	CASSPGQPFNYGYTF	TGTGCCAGTAGCCCGGGACAGCCCTTTAACTATGGCTACACCTTC
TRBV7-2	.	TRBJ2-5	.	CASSASWETQYF	TGTGCCAGCAGCGCTAGCTGGGAGACCCAGTACTTC
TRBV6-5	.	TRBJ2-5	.	CASSYGLRGDQETQYF	TGTGCCAGCAGTTACGGTTTGCGGGGAGACCAAGAGACCCAGTACTTC
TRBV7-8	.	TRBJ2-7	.	CASSWIDSPYEQYF	TGTGCCAGCAGCTGGATAGACAGCCCCTACGAGCAGTACTTC
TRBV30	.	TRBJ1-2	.	CAWSVGQFYGYTF	TGTGCCTGGAGTGTGGGGCAATTCTATGGCTACACCTTC